The T cell receptor beta chain described here comes from a study of T cell repertoires in cytomegalovirus infection. Study-level information: It was the public TCR beta signatures that indicated both CMV infection and matching HLA type.

General study findings and limits: It was HLA-C-restricted CMV-specific TCR beta clonotypes that dominated the response ex vivo.

Concerning this clonotype itself: The antigen is not known.

TCRdb ran MiXCR on the reads and lists one entry per CDR3 protein. The data show under 95,000 distinct CDR3 sequences, around half seen once. The CDR3 contains 14 residues. CDR1 and CDR2 (germline): MNHEY, SVGEGT. V lost 2 bases, J lost 0 bases, and 7 bases lay in between. The sequence was collected from a human donor in good health (CMV status not recorded). Some clones in this sample may be carry-over from other donors' samples. The J gene is TRBJ1-2, the V gene TRBV6-2 or TRBV6-3, with D uncertain. Sample: CD8+ T cells from cultured PBMCs, taken from culture after CMV antigen stimulation. The CDR3 loop reads CASSYRDPNYGYTF. The CDR3 DNA is TGTGCCAGCAGTTACAGGGATCCTAACTATGGCTACACCTTC.